Below, one T cell receptor beta chain is given with its context. The data stem from a study of blood T cell repertoires in COVID-19. Across the whole study: Specimens from acute and convalescent COVID-19 originated in the United States, Italy and Spain. Sample material is recorded as cDNA or gDNA derived from T cells, B-cell-depleted T cells, or PBMCs.

V shed 0 bases and J shed 0 bases, with 9 bases lying between them. The CDR3 covers 15 residues. CDR1 and CDR2 (germline): SGHDT, YYEEEE. Per the study methods: Scientists estimated how many nucleated cells there were by amplifying reference gene primers. Generated by immunoSEQ multiplex PCR, the TCRdb table keeps only in-frame clones and is missing some. V and J calls plus clone size are reproduced from that table; the DNA served to infer D and trimming. The table includes 150,000 or so clones, around 79% detected once. Enrolled during active infection, Seattle patients were then followed longitudinally.

This chain links TRBV5-6 with TRBJ1-2; D possibly corresponds to TRBD1 (5 bases). Sequencing was performed on peripheral blood. The clonotype originates from a woman aged 55-69 years with COVID-19, enrolled during active disease. The CDR3 region is CASSLGTPSNYGYTF. The CDR3 DNA sequence: TGTGCCAGCAGCTTGGGGACACCCTCTAACTATGGCTACACCTTC.